The entry that follows covers one T cell receptor (beta chain) sequence. This specimen comes from a study of patients and donors after allogeneic stem cell transplantation. TCRdb re-derived calls from the RT-PCR reads in MiXCR, one entry per CDR3 protein. This repertoire shows approximately 410,000 distinct CDR3 sequences, under 20% found once; its top ten account for less than 8%. Germline CDR1 and CDR2: ENHRY and SYGVKD. CDR3 length: 17 residues. V dropped 2 bases and J dropped 6 bases, with 21 bases sitting between them. The chain uses TRBV10-3 and TRBJ2-3; D is perhaps TRBD2 (6 bases). The sample taken for sequencing was blood, either unsorted or a sorted T cell fraction (not recorded which). This TCR came from a human donor who was either an allogeneic HSCT recipient or a stem cell or donor lymphocyte infusion donor (not recorded which). It is not recorded whose cells these are; they may come from a transplant donor. CDR3 nucleotides: TGTGCCATCAGTGAGAGTGGTGAGCTGGAGGGTAGTGATACGCAGTATTTT. It encodes CAISESGELEGSDTQYF.